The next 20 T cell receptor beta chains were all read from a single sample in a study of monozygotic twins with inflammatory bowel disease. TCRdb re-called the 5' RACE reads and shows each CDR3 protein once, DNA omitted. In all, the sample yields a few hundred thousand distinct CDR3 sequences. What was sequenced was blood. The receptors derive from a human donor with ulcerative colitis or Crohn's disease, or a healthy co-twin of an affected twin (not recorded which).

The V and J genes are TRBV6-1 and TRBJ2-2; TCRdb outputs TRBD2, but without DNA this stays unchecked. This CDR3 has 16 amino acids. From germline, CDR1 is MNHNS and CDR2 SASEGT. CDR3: CASSPPDRRETGELFF.

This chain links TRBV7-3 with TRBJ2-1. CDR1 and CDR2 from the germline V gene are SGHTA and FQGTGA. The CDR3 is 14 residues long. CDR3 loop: CASSLSQAYNEQFF.

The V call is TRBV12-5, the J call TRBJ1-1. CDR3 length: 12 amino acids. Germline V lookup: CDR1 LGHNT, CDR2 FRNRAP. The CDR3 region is CASSSVYTEAFF.

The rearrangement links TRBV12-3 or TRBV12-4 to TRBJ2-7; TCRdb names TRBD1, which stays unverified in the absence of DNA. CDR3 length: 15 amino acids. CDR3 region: CASSEWGQGRSEQYF.

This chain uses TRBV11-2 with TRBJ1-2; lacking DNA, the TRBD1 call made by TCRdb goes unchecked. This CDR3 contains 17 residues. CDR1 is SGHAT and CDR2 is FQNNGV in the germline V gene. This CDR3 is CASSSRDRGPQPRGYTF.

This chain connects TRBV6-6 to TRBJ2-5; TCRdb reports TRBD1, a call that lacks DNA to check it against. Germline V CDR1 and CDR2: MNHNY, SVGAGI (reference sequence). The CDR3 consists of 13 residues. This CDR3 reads CASSRQGWETQYF.

The CDR3 sequence: CASRRQDVSEKLFF. The V gene is TRBV2, the J gene TRBJ1-4; no DNA is available, so the TRBD1 call from TCRdb remains unchecked. This CDR3 has 14 residues. Germline lookup yields CDR1 SNHLY and CDR2 FYNNEI.

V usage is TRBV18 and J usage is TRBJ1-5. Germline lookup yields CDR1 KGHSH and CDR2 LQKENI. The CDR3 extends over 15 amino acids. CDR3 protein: CASSPSIGGTQPQHF.

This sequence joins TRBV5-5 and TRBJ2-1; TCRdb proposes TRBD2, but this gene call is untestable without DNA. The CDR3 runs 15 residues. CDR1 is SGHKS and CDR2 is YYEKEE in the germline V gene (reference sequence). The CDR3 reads CASRGTRGLVNEQFF.

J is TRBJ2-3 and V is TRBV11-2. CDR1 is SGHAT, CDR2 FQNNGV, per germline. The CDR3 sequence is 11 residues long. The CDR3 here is CATYHSDTQYF.

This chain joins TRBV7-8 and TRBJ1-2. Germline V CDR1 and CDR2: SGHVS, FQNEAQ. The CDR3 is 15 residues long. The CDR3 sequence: CASSLAEDASYGYTF. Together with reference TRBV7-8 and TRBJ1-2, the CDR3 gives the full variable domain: GAGVSQSPRYKVAKRGQDVALRCDPISGHVSLFWYQQALGQGPEFLTYFQNEAQLDKSGLPSDRFFAERPEGSVSTLKIQRTQQEDSAVYLCASSLAEDASYGYTFGSGTRLTVV.

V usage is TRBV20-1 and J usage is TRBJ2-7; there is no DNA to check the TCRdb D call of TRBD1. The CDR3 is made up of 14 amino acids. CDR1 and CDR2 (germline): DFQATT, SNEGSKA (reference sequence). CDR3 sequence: CSAILGQGYYEQYF.

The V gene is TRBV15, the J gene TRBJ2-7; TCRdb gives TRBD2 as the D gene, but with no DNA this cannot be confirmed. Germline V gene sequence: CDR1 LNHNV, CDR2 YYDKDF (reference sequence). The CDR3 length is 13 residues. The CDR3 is CATSREVRYEQYF.

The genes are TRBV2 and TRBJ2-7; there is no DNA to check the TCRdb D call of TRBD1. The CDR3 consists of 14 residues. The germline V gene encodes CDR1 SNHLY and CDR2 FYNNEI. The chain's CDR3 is CASSGPGATYEQYF.

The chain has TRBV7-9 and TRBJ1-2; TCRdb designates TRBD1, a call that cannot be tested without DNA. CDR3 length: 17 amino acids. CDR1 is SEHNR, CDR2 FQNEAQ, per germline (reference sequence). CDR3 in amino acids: CASRPWTGGSANYGYTF.

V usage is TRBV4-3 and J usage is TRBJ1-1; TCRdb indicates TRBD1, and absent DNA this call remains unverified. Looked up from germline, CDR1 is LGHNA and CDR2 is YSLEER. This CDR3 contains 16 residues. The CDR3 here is CASSQVYGGLNTEAFF.

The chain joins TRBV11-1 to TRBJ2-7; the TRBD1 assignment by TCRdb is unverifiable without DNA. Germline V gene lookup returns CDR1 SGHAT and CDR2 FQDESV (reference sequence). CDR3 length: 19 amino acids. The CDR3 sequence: CASSPSGTGGFLIGDEQYF.

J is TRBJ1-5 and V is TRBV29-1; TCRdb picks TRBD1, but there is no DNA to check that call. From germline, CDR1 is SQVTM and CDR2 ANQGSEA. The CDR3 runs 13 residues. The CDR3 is CSVSGTMDQPQHF.

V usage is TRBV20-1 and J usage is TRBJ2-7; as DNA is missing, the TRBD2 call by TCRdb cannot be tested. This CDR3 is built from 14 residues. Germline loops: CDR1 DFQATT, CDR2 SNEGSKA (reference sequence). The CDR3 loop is CRAGTKGPAREQYF.

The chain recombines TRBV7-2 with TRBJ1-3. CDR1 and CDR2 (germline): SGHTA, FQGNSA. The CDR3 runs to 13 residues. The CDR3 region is CASSTGSGNTIYF.